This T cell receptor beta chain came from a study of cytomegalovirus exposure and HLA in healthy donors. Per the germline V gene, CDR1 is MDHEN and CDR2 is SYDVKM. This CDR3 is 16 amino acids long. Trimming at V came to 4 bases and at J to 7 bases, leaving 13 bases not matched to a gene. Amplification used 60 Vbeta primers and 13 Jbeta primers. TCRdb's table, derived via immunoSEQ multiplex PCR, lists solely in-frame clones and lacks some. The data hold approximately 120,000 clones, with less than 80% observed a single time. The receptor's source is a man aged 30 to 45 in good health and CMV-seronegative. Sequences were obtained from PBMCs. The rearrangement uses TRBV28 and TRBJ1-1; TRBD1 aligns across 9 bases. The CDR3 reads CASSSTGGAWLGEAFF. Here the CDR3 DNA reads TGTGCCAGCAGTTCCACAGGGGGCGCGTGGTTAGGTGAAGCTTTCTTT.